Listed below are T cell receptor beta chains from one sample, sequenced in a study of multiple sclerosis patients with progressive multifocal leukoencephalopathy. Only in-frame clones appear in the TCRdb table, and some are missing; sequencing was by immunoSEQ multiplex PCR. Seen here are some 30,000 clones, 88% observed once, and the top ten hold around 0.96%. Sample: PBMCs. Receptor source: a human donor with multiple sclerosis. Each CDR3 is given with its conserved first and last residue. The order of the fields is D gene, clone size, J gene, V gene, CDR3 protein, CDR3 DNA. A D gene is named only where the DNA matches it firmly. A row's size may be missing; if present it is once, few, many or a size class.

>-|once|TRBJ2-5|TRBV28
CASSLVFHQGETQYF
TGTGCCAGCAGTTTAGTTTTCCATCAGGGAGAGACCCAGTACTTC
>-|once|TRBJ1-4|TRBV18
CASSPSRGGEKLFF
TGTGCCAGCTCACCTAGCCGGGGCGGGGAAAAACTGTTTTTT
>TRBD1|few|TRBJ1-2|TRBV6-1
CASSEKGTGAYGYTF
TGTGCCAGCAGTGAAAAGGGGACAGGGGCATATGGCTACACCTTC
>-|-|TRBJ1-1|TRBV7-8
CASSPSRGAHTEAFF
TGTGCCAGCAGCCCGTCTAGGGGGGCTCACACTGAAGCTTTCTTT
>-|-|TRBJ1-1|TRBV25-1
CASSPFPVMNTEAFF
TGTGCCAGCAGTCCATTTCCGGTAATGAACACTGAAGCTTTCTTT
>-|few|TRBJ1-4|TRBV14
CASSQHRGTLFF
TGTGCCAGCAGCCAACATAGGGGAACGTTGTTTTTT
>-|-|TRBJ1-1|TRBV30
CAWSPGLGTEAFF
TGTGCCTGGTCCCCAGGGTTAGGCACTGAAGCTTTCTTT
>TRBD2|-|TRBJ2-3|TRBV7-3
CASSSGVAGGTQYF
TGTGCCAGCAGCTCTGGGGTAGCGGGGGGTACGCAGTATTTT
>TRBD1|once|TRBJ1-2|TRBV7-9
CASSSTGVYYGYTF
TGTGCCAGCAGCTCGACAGGGGTCTACTATGGCTACACCTTC
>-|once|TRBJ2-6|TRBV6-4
CASSTSSGANVLTF
TGTGCCAGCAGCACCAGCTCTGGGGCCAACGTCCTGACTTTC
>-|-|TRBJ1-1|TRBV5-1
CASSLEASTNTEAFF
TGCGCCAGCAGCTTGGAGGCCTCTACTAACACTGAAGCTTTCTTT
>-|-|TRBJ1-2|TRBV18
CASSPPASTGGQYGYTF
TGTGCCAGCTCACCACCGGCCAGTACGGGCGGGCAATATGGCTACACCTTC
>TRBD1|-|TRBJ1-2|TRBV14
CASSQDYRGQFYGYTF
TGTGCCAGCAGCCAAGATTACAGGGGGCAATTCTATGGCTACACCTTC
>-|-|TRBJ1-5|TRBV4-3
CASSQDRASNQPQHF
TGCGCCAGCAGCCAAGATCGAGCCTCCAATCAGCCCCAGCATTTT
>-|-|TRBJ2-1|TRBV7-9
CASSFRSGRGKDEQFF
TGTGCCAGCAGTTTTCGATCGGGGCGCGGTAAAGATGAGCAGTTCTTC
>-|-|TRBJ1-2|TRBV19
CASSTLGQTYGYTF
TGTGCCAGTAGTACCCTTGGACAGACCTATGGCTACACCTTC
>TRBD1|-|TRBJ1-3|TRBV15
CATSRSAGGGSWTIYF
TGTGCCACCAGCAGATCTGCAGGGGGGGGTAGCTGGACCATATATTTT
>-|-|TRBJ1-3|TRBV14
CASSREDRVFFGNTIYF
TGTGCCAGCAGCCGAGAGGACAGAGTCTTTTTTGGAAACACCATATATTTT
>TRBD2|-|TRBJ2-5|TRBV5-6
CASSGAGGFQETQYF
TGTGCCAGCAGCGGAGCGGGGGGATTCCAAGAGACCCAGTACTTC
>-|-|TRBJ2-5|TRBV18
CASSLERETQYF
TGTGCCAGCTCCCTAGAGAGGGAGACCCAGTACTTC
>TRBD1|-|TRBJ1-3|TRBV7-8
CASSAGQGARGNTIYF
TGTGCCAGCAGCGCAGGACAGGGGGCGCGGGGAAACACCATATATTTT
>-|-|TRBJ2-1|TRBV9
CASSVDKRGLAEPYNEQFF
TGTGCCAGCAGCGTAGACAAAAGGGGGCTAGCGGAACCCTACAATGAGCAGTTCTTC
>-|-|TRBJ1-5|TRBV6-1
CASSEAWDQPQHF
TGTGCCAGCAGTGAAGCGTGGGACCAGCCCCAGCATTTT
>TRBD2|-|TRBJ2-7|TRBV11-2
CASSLRGNHYEQYF
TGTGCCAGCAGCTTGCGGGGGAATCACTACGAGCAGTACTTC
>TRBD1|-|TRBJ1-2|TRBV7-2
CASSLARTGEDYGYTF
TGTGCCAGCAGCTTAGCGCGGACAGGGGAAGACTATGGCTACACCTTC
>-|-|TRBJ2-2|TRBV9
CASSELAGELFF
TGTGCCAGCAGCGAGCTCGCCGGGGAGCTGTTTTTT
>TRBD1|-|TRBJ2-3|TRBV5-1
CASKPGQPTDTQYF
TGCGCCAGCAAACCGGGACAGCCCACAGATACGCAGTATTTT
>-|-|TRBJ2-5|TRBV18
CASSLRAGETQYF
TGTGCCAGCTCACTGCGGGCCGGAGAGACCCAGTACTTC
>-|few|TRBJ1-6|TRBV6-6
CASTQPPMASSPLHF
TGTGCCAGCACCCAACCCCCCATGGCGTCTTCACCCCTCCACTTT
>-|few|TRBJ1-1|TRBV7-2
CASSFQMNTEAFF
TGTGCCAGCAGCTTTCAGATGAACACTGAAGCTTTCTTT
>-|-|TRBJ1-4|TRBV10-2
CASSWGAPNEKLFF
TGCGCCAGCAGTTGGGGAGCCCCTAATGAAAAACTGTTTTTT
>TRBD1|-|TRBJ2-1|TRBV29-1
CSVSNDRGLSNNEQFF
TGCAGCGTCTCAAATGACAGGGGGCTTTCGAACAATGAGCAGTTCTTC
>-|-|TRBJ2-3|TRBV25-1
CASSGDLGTDTQYF
TGTGCCAGCAGCGGGGACTTAGGGACAGATACGCAGTATTTT
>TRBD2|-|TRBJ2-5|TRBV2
CAIRLAGAQETQYF
TGTGCCATCAGACTAGCGGGGGCTCAAGAGACCCAGTACTTC
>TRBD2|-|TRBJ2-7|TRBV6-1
CASSEASGGVYEQYF
TGTGCCAGCAGTGAAGCTAGCGGGGGAGTCTACGAGCAGTACTTC
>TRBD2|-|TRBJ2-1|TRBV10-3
CAISELAGGPSEQFF
TGTGCCATCAGTGAACTAGCGGGGGGGCCCAGTGAGCAGTTCTTC
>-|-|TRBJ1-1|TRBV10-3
CATWGGDTEAFF
TGTGCCACCTGGGGGGGGGACACTGAAGCTTTCTTT
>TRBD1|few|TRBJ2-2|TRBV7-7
CASSLGQGASTGELFF
TGTGCTAGCAGCTTAGGACAGGGGGCTAGCACCGGGGAGCTGTTTTTT
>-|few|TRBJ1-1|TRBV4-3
CASSHKRGMDTEAFF
TGCGCCAGCAGCCATAAAAGGGGCATGGACACTGAAGCTTTCTTT
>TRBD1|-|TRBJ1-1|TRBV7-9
CASSVTGRDTEAFF
TGTGCCAGCAGCGTGACAGGGAGGGACACTGAAGCTTTCTTT
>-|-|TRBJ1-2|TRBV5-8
CASSLKQGRGYTF
TGTGCCAGCAGCTTGAAACAGGGTCGGGGCTACACCTTC
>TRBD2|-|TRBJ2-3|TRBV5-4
CASSLTRLAADTQYF
TGTGCCAGCAGCTTAACTCGACTAGCTGCAGATACGCAGTATTTT
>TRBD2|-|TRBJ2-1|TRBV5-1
CASAGGLTYNEQFF
TGCGCCAGCGCGGGGGGACTAACCTACAATGAGCAGTTCTTC
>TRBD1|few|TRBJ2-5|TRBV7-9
CASSLGDREKETQYF
TGTGCCAGCAGCTTAGGGGACAGGGAGAAAGAGACCCAGTACTTC
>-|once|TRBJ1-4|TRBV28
CASSLRSIRNEKLFF
TGTGCCAGCAGTCTGCGATCGATCCGAAATGAAAAACTGTTTTTT